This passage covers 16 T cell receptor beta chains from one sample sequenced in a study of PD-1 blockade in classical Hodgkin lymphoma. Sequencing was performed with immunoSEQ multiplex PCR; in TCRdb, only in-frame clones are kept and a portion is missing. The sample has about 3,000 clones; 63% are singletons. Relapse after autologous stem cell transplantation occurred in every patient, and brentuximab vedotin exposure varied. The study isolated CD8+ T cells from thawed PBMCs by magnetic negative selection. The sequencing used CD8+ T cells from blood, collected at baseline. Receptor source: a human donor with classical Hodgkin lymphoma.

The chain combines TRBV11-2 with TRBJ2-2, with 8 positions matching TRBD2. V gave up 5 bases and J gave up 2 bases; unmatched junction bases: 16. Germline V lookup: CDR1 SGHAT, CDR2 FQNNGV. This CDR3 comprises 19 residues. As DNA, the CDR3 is TGTGCCAGCAGCCCAGACGGAGCGGGAGTTATCTTAAACACCGGGGAGCTGTTTTTT. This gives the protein CASSPDGAGVILNTGELFF.

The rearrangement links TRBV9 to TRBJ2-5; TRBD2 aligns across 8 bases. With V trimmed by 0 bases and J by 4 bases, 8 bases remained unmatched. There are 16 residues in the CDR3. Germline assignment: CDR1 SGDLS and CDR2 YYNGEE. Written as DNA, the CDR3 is TGTGCCAGCAGCGTAGTGCCAGCGGGAGCTCTAGAGACCCAGTACTTC. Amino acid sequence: CASSVVPAGALETQYF.

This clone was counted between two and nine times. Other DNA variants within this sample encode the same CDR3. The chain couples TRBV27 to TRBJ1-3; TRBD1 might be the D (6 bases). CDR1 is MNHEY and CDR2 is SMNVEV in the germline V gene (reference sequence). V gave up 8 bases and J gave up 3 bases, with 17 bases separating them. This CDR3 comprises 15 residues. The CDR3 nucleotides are TGTGCCAGCGCAGCGGGGGGGGCTCATGGAAACACCATATATTTT. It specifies CASAAGGAHGNTIYF.

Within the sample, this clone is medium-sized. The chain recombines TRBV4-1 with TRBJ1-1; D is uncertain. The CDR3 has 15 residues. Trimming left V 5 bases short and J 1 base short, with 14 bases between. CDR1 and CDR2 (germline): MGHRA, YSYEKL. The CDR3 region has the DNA TGCGCCAGCAGCGGAAGCCCTACATCGAACACTGAAGCTTTCTTT. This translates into CASSGSPTSNTEAFF.

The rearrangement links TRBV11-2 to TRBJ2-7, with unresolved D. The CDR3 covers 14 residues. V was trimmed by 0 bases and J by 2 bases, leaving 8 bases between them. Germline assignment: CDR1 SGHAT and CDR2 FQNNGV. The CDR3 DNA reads TGTGCCAGCAGCTTAGATCCGGGCCCCTACGAGCAGTACTTC. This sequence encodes CASSLDPGPYEQYF.

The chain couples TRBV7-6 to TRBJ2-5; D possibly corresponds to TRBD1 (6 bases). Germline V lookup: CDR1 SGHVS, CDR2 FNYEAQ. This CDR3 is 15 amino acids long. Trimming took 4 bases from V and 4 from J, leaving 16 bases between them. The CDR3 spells CASSSTGAQRETQYF. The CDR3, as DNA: TGTGCCAGCAGCTCGACAGGAGCTCAACGAGAGACCCAGTACTTC.

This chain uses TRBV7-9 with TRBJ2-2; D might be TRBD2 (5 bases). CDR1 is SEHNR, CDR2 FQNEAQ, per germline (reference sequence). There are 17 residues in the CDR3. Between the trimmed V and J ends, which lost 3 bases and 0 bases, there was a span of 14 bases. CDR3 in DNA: TGTGCCAGCAGCTTCCCTCGGGTTAGCGCGAACACCGGGGAGCTGTTTTTT. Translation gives CASSFPRVSANTGELFF.

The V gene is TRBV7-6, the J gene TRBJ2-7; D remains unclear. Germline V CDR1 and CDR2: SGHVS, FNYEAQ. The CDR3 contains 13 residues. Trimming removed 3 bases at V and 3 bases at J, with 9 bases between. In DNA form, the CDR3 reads TGTGCCAGCAGCTTCAGTCAGCACTACGAGCAGTACTTC. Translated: CASSFSQHYEQYF.

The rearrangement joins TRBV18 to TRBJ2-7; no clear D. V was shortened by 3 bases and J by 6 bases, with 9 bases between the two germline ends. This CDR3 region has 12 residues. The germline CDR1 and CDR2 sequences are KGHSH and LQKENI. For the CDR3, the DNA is TGTGCCAGCTCACCCAATCGACCCGAGCAGTACTTC. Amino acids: CASSPNRPEQYF.

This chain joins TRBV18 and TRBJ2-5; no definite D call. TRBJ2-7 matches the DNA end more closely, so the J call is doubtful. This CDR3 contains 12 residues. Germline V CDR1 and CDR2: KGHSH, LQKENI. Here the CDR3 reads CASSPNRPEQYF. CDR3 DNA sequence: TGTGCCAGCTCACCCAATCGACCCGAGCAGTACTTC.

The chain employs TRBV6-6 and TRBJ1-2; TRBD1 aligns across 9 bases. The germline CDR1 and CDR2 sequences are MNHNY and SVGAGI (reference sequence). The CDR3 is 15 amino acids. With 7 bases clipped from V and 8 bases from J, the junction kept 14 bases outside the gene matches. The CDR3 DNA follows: TGTGCCAGCACCCTGACTGGACAGGGGAAGGGGGGCTACACCTTC. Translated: CASTLTGQGKGGYTF.

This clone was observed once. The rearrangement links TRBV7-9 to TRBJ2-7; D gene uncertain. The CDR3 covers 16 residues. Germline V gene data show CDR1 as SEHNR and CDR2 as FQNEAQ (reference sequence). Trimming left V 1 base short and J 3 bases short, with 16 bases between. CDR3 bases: TGTGCCAGCAGCTTAGGGCTGGGAAACGAGCGCTACGAGCAGTACTTC. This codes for CASSLGLGNERYEQYF.

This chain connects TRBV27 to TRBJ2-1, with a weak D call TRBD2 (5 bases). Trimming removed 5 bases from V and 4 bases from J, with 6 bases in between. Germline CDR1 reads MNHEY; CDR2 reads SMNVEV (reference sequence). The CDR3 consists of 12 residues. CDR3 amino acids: CASSRGYNEQFF. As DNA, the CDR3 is TGTGCCAGCAGTCGGGGTTACAATGAGCAGTTCTTC.

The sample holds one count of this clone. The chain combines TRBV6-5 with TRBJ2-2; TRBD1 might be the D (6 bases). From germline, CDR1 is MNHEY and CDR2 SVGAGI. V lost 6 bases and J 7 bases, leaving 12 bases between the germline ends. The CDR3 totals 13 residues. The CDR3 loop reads CASSLQGYGELFF. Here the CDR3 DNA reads TGTGCCAGCAGCTTACAGGGATACGGGGAGCTGTTTTTT.

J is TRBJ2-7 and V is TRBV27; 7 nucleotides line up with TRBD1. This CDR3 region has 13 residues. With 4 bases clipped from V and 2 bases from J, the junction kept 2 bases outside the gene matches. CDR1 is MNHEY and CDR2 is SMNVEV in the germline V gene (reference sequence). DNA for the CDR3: TGTGCCAGCAGTTGGGACAGTGCCTACGAGCAGTACTTC. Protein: CASSWDSAYEQYF.

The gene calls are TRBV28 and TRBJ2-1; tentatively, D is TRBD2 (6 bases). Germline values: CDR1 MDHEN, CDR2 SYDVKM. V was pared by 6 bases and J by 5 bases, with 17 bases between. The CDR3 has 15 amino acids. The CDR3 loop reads CASRLIAESDNEQFF. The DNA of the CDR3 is TGTGCCAGCAGGTTAATAGCGGAAAGCGACAATGAGCAGTTCTTC.